The T cell receptor beta chain under discussion was sequenced for a study of OX40 agonist ivuxolimab in advanced cancers. Turning to the study itself: At 0.01 to 10 mg/kg, ivuxolimab was administered intravenously to patients every 2 weeks. Hepatocellular carcinoma, melanoma, renal cell or head and neck cancer was diagnosed in the dose-escalation patients. Cohort: about 80% men, mean age around 55, aged about 20 to 90.

With regard to this clone: Its matching antigen is unknown.

Profiled with immunoSEQ multiplex PCR; TCRdb holds only in-frame clones, not every one. The data contain 60,000 to 65,000 clones, around nine tenths of them singletons. Study-wide findings and caveats: The average count of expanded clones was higher among CD8+ T cells than among CD4+.

This sequence was found in an adult with an advanced solid tumor such as melanoma, head and neck, liver or kidney cancer. The source was CD4+ or CD8+ T cells sorted from blood, collected in a trial of the OX40 agonist ivuxolimab.

The CDR3 DNA follows: TGCGCCAGCAGCCAAGATGACCAGATCGGGGAGCTGTTTTTT. Protein: CASSQDDQIGELFF. This chain uses TRBV4-3 with TRBJ2-2; D call uncertain. Germline V lookup: CDR1 LGHNA, CDR2 YSLEER. Trimming shortened V by 0 bases and J by 7 bases, and 9 bases separated the two germline ends. The CDR3 consists of 14 residues.